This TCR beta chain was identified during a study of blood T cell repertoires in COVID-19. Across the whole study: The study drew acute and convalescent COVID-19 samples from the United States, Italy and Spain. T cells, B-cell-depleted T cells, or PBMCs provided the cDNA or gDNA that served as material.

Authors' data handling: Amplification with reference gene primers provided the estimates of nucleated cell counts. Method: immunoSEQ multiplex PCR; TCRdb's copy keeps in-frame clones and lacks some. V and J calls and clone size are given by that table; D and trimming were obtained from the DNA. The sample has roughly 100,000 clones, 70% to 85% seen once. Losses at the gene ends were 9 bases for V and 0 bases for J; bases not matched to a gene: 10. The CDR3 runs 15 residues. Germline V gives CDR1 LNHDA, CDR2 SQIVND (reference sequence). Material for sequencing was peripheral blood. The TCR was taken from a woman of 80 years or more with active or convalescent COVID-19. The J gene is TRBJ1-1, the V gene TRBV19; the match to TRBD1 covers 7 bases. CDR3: CASSIKGAVNTEAFF. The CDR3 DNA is TGTGCCAGCTCGATTAAGGGGGCGGTGAACACTGAAGCTTTCTTT.